The clone carrying this T cell receptor (beta chain) was observed a handful of times. These data come from a study of T-cell reconstitution after alpha-beta-depleted transplantation in children. TCRbeta library preparation incorporated unique molecular identifiers. TCRdb called the PCR reads again in MiXCR, with one record for every CDR3 protein. The sample includes 300,000 to 400,000 distinct CDR3 sequences, 16% of them seen just once. Germline trimming cut 3 bases from V and 4 bases from J; bases unmatched to any gene: 8. This CDR3 contains 14 residues. Per germline, CDR1 SQVTM and CDR2 ANQGSEA. This specimen consisted of PBMCs, mostly from graft donor cells, obtained 360 days after TCRalphabeta/CD19-depleted stem cell transplant. The chain joins TRBV29-1 to TRBJ2-5, with 7 nucleotides matching TRBD1. This TCR was sampled from a male patient aged 2 to 10 who had a stem cell transplant for acute lymphoblastic leukemia, so the T cells may come from the graft donor. In DNA, the CDR3 is TGCAGCGTTGAGGGGGACACAGGGGTAGAGACCCAGTACTTC. Translating it yields CSVEGDTGVETQYF.